This T cell receptor beta chain was profiled in a study of sequential checkpoint blockade in melanoma. Looking at the study overall: Maintenance nivolumab came after either treatment sequence. Roughly 20 patients had matched tumor biopsies before treatment and at week 13 after nivolumab or ipilimumab alone. TCRbeta immunosequencing was performed on DNA from approximately 93 pretreatment melanoma tumor samples.

Indicated treatment: randomized to nivolumab then ipilimumab (arm A) or the reverse (arm B). Study findings and constraints: In arm A, pretreatment tumor clonality was associated with response.

V lost 6 bases, J lost 6 bases, and 15 bases lay in between. In germline, CDR1 is MNHGY, CDR2 SAAAGT. The CDR3 loop spans 13 amino acids. Using immunoSEQ multiplex PCR, the repertoire was profiled, and TCRdb retains in-frame clones only, with some absent. The sample has 2,000 to 2,500 clones, around a third seen once. With regard to this clone: The antigen remains undetermined.

The chain couples TRBV6-8 to TRBJ2-7, with a possible D match to TRBD2 (6 bases). Sequencing was performed on tumor tissue (inferred from file names), taken from a patient given nivolumab and ipilimumab in sequence. The origin of this receptor is a human donor with melanoma. CDR3 DNA sequence: TGTGCCAGCAGGGGGACTCTAGCAGGCGAGCAGTACTTC. The encoded protein is CASRGTLAGEQYF.